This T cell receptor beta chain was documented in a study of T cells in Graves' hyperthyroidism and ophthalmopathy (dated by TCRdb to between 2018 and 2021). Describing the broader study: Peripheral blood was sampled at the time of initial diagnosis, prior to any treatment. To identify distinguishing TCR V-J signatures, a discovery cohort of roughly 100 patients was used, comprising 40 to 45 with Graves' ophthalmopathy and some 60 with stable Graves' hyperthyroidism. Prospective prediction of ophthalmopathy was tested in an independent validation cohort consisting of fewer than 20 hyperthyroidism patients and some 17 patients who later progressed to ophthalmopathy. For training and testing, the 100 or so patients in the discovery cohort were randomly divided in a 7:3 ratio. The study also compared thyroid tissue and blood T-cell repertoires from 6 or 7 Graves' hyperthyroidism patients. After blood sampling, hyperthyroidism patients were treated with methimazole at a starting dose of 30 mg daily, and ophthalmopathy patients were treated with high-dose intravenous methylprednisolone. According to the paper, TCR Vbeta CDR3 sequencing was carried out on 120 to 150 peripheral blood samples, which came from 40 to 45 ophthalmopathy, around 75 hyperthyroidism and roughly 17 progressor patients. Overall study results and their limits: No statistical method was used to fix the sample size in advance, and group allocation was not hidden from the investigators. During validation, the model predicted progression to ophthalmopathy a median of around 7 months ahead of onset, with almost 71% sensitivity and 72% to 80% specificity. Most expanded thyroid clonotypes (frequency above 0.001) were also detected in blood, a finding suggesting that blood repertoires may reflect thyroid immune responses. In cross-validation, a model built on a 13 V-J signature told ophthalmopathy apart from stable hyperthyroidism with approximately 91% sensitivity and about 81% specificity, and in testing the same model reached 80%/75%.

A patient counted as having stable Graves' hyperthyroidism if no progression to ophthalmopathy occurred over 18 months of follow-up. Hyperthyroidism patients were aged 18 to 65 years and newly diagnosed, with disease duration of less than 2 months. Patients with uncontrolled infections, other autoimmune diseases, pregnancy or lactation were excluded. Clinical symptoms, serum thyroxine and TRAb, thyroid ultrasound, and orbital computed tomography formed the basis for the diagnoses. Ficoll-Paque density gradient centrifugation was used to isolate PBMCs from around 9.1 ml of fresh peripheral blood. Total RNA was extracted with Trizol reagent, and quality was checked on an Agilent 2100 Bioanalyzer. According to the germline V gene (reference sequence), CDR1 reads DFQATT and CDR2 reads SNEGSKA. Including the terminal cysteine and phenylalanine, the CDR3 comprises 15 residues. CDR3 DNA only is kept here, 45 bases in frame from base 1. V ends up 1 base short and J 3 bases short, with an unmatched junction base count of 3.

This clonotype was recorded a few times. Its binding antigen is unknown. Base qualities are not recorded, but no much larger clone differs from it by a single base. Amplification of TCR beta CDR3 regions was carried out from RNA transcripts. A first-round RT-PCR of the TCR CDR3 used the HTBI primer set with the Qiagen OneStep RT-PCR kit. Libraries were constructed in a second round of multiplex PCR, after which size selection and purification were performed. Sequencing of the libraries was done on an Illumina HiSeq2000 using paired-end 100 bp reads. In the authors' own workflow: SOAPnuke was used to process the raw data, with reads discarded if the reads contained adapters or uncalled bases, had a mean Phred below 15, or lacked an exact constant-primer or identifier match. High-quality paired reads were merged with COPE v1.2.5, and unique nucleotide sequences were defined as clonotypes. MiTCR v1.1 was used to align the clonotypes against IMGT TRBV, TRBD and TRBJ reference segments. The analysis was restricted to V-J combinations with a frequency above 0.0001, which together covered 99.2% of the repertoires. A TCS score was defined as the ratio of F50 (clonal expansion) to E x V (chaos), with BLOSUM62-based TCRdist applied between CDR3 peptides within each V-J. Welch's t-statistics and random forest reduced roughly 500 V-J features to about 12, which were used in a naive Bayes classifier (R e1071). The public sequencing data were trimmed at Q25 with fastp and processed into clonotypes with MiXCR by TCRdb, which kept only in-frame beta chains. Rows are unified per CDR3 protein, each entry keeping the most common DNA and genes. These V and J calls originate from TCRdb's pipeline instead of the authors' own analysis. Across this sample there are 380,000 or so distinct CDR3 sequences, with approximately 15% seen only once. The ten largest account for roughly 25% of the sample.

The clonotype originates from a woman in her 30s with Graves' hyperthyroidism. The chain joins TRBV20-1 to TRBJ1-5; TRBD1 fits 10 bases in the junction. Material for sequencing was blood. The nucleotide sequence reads TGCAGTGCTAGAGGGGGACAGGGGCACAATCAGCCCCAGCATTTT. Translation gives CSARGGQGHNQPQHF.